This T cell receptor beta chain came from a study of metastatic and nonmetastatic thyroid tumors. The wider study: Blood and tumor or nodule tissue repertoires from malignant and benign thyroid patients were compared.

General study results and limits: In blood and tumor, TCR beta diversity was reportedly significantly higher in malignant thyroid tumors than in benign nodules.

Study processing details: Building a distant-metastasis classifier for papillary thyroid cancer drew on CDR3 differences across clinicopathological groups. TCRdb re-clonotyped the PCR reads through MiXCR. In this record, the V and J calls reflect TCRdb's handling and not the investigators' own analysis. This table has roughly 10,000 clones, 35% to 45% appearing once. Comments on this clone: No antigen is known for it. The junction shows a germline mismatch at one end, possibly a read error.

Each patient went into thyroid surgery without having received any treatment. The CDR3 extends over 12 amino acids. Germline assignment: CDR1 LNHDA and CDR2 SQIVND (reference sequence). This clonotype originated in a female donor with papillary thyroid cancer or a benign thyroid nodule (not recorded which). Some clones in this sample may be carry-over from other donors' samples. J is TRBJ1-2 and V is TRBV19; maybe TRBD1 (6 bases). The sequenced sample consisted of tumor tissue. The CDR3 DNA reads as TGTGCCAGTCAGGGGCGCTTGGGTGGCCACACCTTC. Translating gives CASQGRLGGHTF.